This TCR beta chain was sequenced for a study of blood T cell repertoires in COVID-19. At the level of the study: Italy, Spain and the United States were the sources of the convalescent and acute COVID-19 samples.

The CDR3 is 17 amino acids. V dropped 0 bases and J dropped 6 bases, with 17 bases sitting between them. Looked up from germline, CDR1 is LNHNV and CDR2 is YYDKDF (reference sequence). Per the study methods: Estimation of nucleated cell counts relied on the amplification of reference gene primers. Data came from immunoSEQ multiplex PCR; TCRdb stores just in-frame clones and leaves some out. The D gene and trimming were derived from the DNA, and the V and J assignments and clone size from that table. The data hold about 80,000 clones, with around 79% observed a single time. The receptor was isolated from a man older than 75 with acute or convalescent COVID-19. J is TRBJ2-2 and V is TRBV15, with a possible D match to TRBD2 (5 bases). Sequenced: peripheral blood. The CDR3 region is CATSRDYIGRGPGELFF. The CDR3 region has the DNA TGTGCCACCAGCAGAGATTATATAGGGAGAGGTCCCGGGGAGCTGTTTTTT. The full variable domain, its missing parts supplied by reference TRBV15 and TRBJ2-2, is DAMVIQNPRYQVTQFGKPVTLSCSQTLNHNVMYWYQQKSSQAPKLLFHYYDKDFNNEADTPDNFQSRRPNTSFCFLDIRSPGLGDTAMYLCATSRDYIGRGPGELFFGEGSRLTVL.